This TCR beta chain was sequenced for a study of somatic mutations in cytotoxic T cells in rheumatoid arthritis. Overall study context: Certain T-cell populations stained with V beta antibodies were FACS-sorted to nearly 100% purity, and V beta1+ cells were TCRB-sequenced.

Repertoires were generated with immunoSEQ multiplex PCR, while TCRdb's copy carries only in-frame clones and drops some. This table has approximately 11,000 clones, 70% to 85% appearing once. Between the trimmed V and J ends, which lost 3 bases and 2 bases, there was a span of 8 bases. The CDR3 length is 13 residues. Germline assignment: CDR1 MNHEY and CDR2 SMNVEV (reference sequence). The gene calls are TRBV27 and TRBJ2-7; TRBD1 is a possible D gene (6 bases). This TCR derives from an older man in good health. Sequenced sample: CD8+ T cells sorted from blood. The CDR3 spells CASSFGGTYEQYF. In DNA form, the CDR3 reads TGTGCCAGCAGTTTTGGGGGCACCTACGAGCAGTACTTC.